These T cell receptor beta chains were read from a single sample in a study of blood T cell repertoires in COVID-19. Here immunoSEQ multiplex PCR was the method, and the copy in TCRdb shows in-frame clones only, minus some. The sample lists about 170,000 clones; around 85% were seen once. The sequenced sample was peripheral blood. Receptors originate from a woman aged 80 or over with COVID-19, enrolled during active disease. Both conserved end residues are part of each CDR3. D genes are given only for firm matches. Size is omitted from some rows. Given values are once, few, many or a class for expanded clones.

v_call,j_call,clone_size,d_call,cdr3_aa,cdr3_nt
TRBV27,TRBJ1-2,-,TRBD1,CASSLGGGVGGYTF,TGTGCCAGCAGTCTAGGGGGCGGAGTGGGGGGCTACACCTTC
TRBV2,TRBJ2-5,-,-,CASSEVGGALGTQYF,TGTGCCAGCAGTGAGGTTGGGGGGGCCTTGGGGACCCAGTACTTC
TRBV7-2,TRBJ1-1,-,-,CASRPQGNTEAFF,TGTGCCAGCAGGCCACAGGGGAACACTGAAGCTTTCTTT
TRBV7-2,TRBJ1-2,-,TRBD1,CASSAILAGGDYTF,TGTGCCAGCAGCGCGATACTCGCAGGGGGAGACTACACCTTC
TRBV6-6,TRBJ1-5,-,-,CASRSTGFSNQPQHF,TGTGCCAGCAGATCCACAGGTTTTAGCAATCAGCCCCAGCATTTT
TRBV7-6,TRBJ2-1,-,-,CASSKRLTRNYNEQFF,TGTGCCAGCAGCAAGAGACTCACTCGCAACTACAATGAGCAGTTCTTC
TRBV28,TRBJ2-7,-,TRBD1,CASSPGVGEGQGYEQYF,TGTGCCAGCAGCCCTGGGGTGGGAGAGGGACAGGGCTACGAGCAGTACTTC
TRBV2,TRBJ1-2,-,-,CASGGANYGYTF,TGTGCCAGCGGGGGGGCTAACTATGGCTACACCTTC
TRBV3-1/TRBV3-2,TRBJ2-3,-,-,CASSHGIRGDTQYF,TGTGCCAGCAGCCACGGGATCCGGGGGGATACGCAGTATTTT
TRBV14,TRBJ2-7,-,-,CASSQDRIPYEQYF,TGTGCCAGCAGCCAGGACAGAATACCCTACGAGCAGTACTTC
TRBV16,TRBJ1-3,-,-,CASSQRRISGNTIYF,TGTGCCAGCAGCCAACGGCGGATCTCTGGAAACACCATATATTTT
TRBV28,TRBJ1-1,-,TRBD1,CASSQGQAMNTEAFF,TGTGCCAGCAGCCAGGGACAGGCTATGAACACTGAAGCTTTCTTT
TRBV9,TRBJ2-1,-,TRBD2,CASSFRAGAGANNEQFF,TGTGCCAGCAGCTTTAGAGCGGGGGCCGGGGCCAACAATGAGCAGTTCTTC
TRBV6-6,TRBJ2-1,-,TRBD1,CASSLTGGHNEQFF,TGTGCCAGCAGTTTAACAGGGGGCCACAATGAGCAGTTCTTC
TRBV5-1,TRBJ2-1,-,TRBD2,CASSLISGRIDEQFF,TGCGCCAGCAGCTTGATAAGCGGGAGGATCGATGAGCAGTTCTTC
TRBV10-3,TRBJ2-6,few,TRBD2,CATGRMSGANVLTF,TGTGCCACCGGGAGGATGTCTGGGGCCAACGTCCTGACTTTC
TRBV10-3,TRBJ2-2,-,TRBD2,CAIRPGGVDGELFF,TGTGCCATCAGGCCCGGGGGGGTCGACGGGGAGCTGTTTTTT
TRBV3-1/TRBV3-2,TRBJ2-3,-,-,CASNPTGLGTDTQYF,TGTGCCAGCAACCCGACTGGCTTGGGCACAGATACGCAGTATTTT
TRBV18,TRBJ1-1,-,TRBD1,CASGQGARTEAFF,TGTGCCTCAGGGCAGGGGGCCCGGACTGAAGCTTTCTTT
TRBV5-1,TRBJ1-1,once,-,CASTSGTANTEAFF,TGCGCCAGCACATCAGGGACTGCTAACACTGAAGCTTTCTTT
TRBV29-1,TRBJ1-2,-,-,CSVDSGGYGYTF,TGCAGCGTTGATTCCGGGGGGTATGGCTACACCTTC
TRBV19,TRBJ2-7,-,-,CASSSGGGTYEQYF,TGTGCCAGTAGTAGTGGAGGGGGCACCTACGAGCAGTACTTC
TRBV5-4,TRBJ2-1,-,-,CASRAGTSYNEQFF,TGTGCCAGCAGGGCGGGTACCTCCTACAATGAGCAGTTCTTC
TRBV24-1,TRBJ1-1,-,-,CATSDASGGKPEAFF,TGTGCCACCAGTGATGCGTCCGGGGGGAAGCCTGAAGCTTTCTTT
TRBV24-1,TRBJ2-5,-,TRBD2,CATRPPGGGETQYF,TGTGCCACCAGGCCTCCCGGGGGGGGAGAGACCCAGTACTTC
TRBV4-1,TRBJ2-2,-,-,CASSPAEVAVNTGELFF,TGCGCCAGCAGCCCCGCAGAAGTAGCGGTGAACACCGGGGAGCTGTTTTTT
TRBV5-1,TRBJ2-2,few,TRBD2,CASSPLPGTRGTGELFF,TGCGCCAGCAGCCCCCTACCTGGGACTAGAGGCACCGGGGAGCTGTTTTTT
TRBV7-6,TRBJ2-5,-,-,CASSPGLPGAQETQYF,TGTGCCAGCAGCCCCGGACTCCCGGGCGCCCAAGAGACCCAGTACTTC
TRBV5-1,TRBJ2-3,-,TRBD2,CASSVTSGGAKTDTQYF,TGCGCCAGCAGCGTGACTAGCGGGGGGGCGAAGACAGATACGCAGTATTTT
TRBV12-3/TRBV12-4,TRBJ2-7,-,-,CASSLDMYEQYF,TGTGCCAGCAGTTTAGATATGTACGAGCAGTACTTC
TRBV2,TRBJ2-7,-,TRBD2,CASSPLASGRYEQYF,TGTGCCAGCAGCCCGCTTGCTAGCGGGAGATACGAGCAGTACTTC
TRBV5-5,TRBJ1-6,-,TRBD1,CASSRIALDRGGNSPLHF,TGTGCCAGCAGCAGAATAGCTTTGGACAGGGGCGGGAATTCACCCCTCCACTTT
TRBV2,TRBJ1-5,-,TRBD1,CASSGAGQDAQPQHF,TGTGCCAGCAGTGGGGCTGGACAGGATGCTCAGCCCCAGCATTTT
TRBV9,TRBJ1-6,-,-,CASSAVRADNSPLHF,TGTGCCAGCAGCGCCGTCAGGGCCGATAATTCACCCCTCCACTTT
TRBV6-5,TRBJ1-6,-,-,CASRQGNSPLHF,TGTGCCAGCAGACAGGGAAATTCACCCCTCCACTTT
TRBV5-1,TRBJ1-1,-,TRBD1,CASSTGQGNTEAFF,TGCGCCAGCAGCACGGGACAGGGAAACACTGAAGCTTTCTTT
TRBV28,TRBJ1-2,-,-,CASSLTVRNYGYTF,TGTGCCAGCAGTTTAACAGTCCGTAACTATGGCTACACCTTC
TRBV3-1/TRBV3-2,TRBJ2-5,once,TRBD2,CASSQGAGGIRETQYF,TGTGCCAGCAGCCAAGGGGCGGGGGGGATACGAGAGACCCAGTACTTC
TRBV2,TRBJ1-2,-,-,CASSERQGSLGYTF,TGTGCCAGCAGTGAACGCCAGGGGTCTCTTGGCTACACCTTC
TRBV19,TRBJ1-2,-,-,CASSSPQGTNYGYTF,TGTGCCAGTAGTAGTCCCCAGGGAACCAACTATGGCTACACCTTC
TRBV7-2,TRBJ1-1,few,-,CASSYTGTPTEAFF,TGTGCCAGCAGTTACACAGGGACCCCAACTGAAGCTTTCTTT
TRBV6-6,TRBJ1-2,-,-,CASSPRGRDYGYTF,TGTGCCAGCAGCCCTCGGGGTAGGGACTATGGCTACACCTTC
TRBV6-5,TRBJ2-1,-,-,CASRDSYNEQFF,TGTGCCAGCAGGGACAGCTACAATGAGCAGTTCTTC
TRBV6-6,TRBJ2-7,-,-,CASTTLGADYEQYF,TGTGCCAGCACCACACTAGGCGCGGACTACGAGCAGTACTTC
TRBV3-1/TRBV3-2,TRBJ1-2,-,-,CASQPSRADYGYTF,TGTGCCAGCCAGCCGTCCAGGGCGGACTATGGCTACACCTTC
TRBV5-6,TRBJ1-5,-,TRBD1,CASSMDRDQPQHF,TGTGCCAGCAGTATGGACAGGGACCAGCCCCAGCATTTT
TRBV10-3,TRBJ2-7,-,TRBD2,CAISPGGMVQYF,TGTGCCATCAGTCCGGGAGGCATGGTGCAGTACTTC
TRBV7-3,TRBJ1-6,-,-,CASSLGGADYNSPLHF,TGTGCCAGCAGCTTAGGGGGGGCTGACTATAATTCACCCCTCCACTTT
TRBV3-1/TRBV3-2,TRBJ1-3,-,-,CASSQSPRAGNTIYF,TGTGCCAGCAGCCAATCCCCCAGGGCTGGAAACACCATATATTTT
TRBV27,TRBJ2-7,-,TRBD1,CASRRRTGDEQYF,TGTGCCAGCAGGCGACGGACAGGGGACGAGCAGTACTTC
TRBV18,TRBJ1-5,-,-,CASSRSGGNQPQHF,TGTGCCAGCTCCCGATCGGGGGGGAATCAGCCCCAGCATTTT
TRBV21-1,TRBJ1-4,few,-,CASSKADRVNEKLFF,TGTGCCAGCAGCAAAGCCGACAGGGTTAATGAAAAACTGTTTTTT
TRBV5-1,TRBJ1-1,-,-,CASSLQGTTNTEAFF,TGCGCCAGCAGCTTGCAGGGGACAACGAACACTGAAGCTTTCTTT
TRBV5-5,TRBJ1-1,-,TRBD1,CASSLLRGRGNTEAFF,TGTGCCAGCAGCTTGCTCAGGGGGCGCGGGAACACTGAAGCTTTCTTT
TRBV27,TRBJ2-6,-,-,CASSLNRAGANVLTF,TGTGCCAGCAGTTTAAACAGGGCTGGGGCCAACGTCCTGACTTTC